This T cell receptor beta chain emerged from a study of shared clonotypes between healthy human individuals. The CDR3 is made up of 13 amino acids. V shed 7 bases and J shed 4 bases, with 16 bases lying between them. Germline V gene sequence: CDR1 SQVTM, CDR2 ANQGSEA. The method was immunoSEQ multiplex PCR; TCRdb's version includes in-frame clones alone and lacks a portion of them. The table shows about 2.4 million clones, with approximately 93% occurring only once. The chain links TRBV29-1 to TRBJ1-2, with D tentatively TRBD1 (5 bases). The sequence was obtained from a man aged 18 to 30 in good health. Some clones in this sample may be carry-over from other donors' samples. Sequencing used naive CD4+ T cells from PBMCs. This sample's subset: CD45RA+ positively selected. For the CDR3, the DNA is TGCAGCGCGGGACTTACCGGGGGCTATGGCTACACCTTC. This translates into CSAGLTGGYGYTF.